This T cell receptor (beta chain) was identified in a study of cytomegalovirus exposure and HLA in healthy donors. CDR1 and CDR2 from the germline V gene are DFQATT and SNEGSKA (reference sequence). The V gene lost 4 bases and the J gene lost 4 bases, with 7 bases spanning the gap. CDR3 length equals 11 residues. Primers: 60 Vbeta forward and 13 Jbeta reverse. Produced via immunoSEQ multiplex PCR; TCRdb's table is partial and in-frame only. There are some 75,000 clones in the sample; about 79% occur only once, and 5.5% to 7% lies in the top ten. Comments on this clone: Its target is not known.

Study findings and constraints: Prediction of most subjects' HLA-A and HLA-B alleles by TCR beta sequences was reportedly accurate.

The sequence came from a man between 18 and 29 years old in good health and CMV-seropositive. Sequences were obtained from PBMCs. The genes are TRBV20-1 and TRBJ2-5, with D uncertain. The CDR3 sequence: CSAISRETQYF. CDR3 sequence (DNA): TGCAGTGCTATCAGTCGAGAGACCCAGTACTTC.